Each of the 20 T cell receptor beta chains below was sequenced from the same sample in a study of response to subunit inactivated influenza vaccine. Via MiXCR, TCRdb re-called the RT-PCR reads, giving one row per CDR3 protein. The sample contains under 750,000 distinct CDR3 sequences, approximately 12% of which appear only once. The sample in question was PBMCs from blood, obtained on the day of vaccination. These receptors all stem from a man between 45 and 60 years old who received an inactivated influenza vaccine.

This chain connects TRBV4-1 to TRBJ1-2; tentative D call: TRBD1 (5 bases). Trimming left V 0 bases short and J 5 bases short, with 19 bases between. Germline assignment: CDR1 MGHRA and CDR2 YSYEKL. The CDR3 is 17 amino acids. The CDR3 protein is CASSQEGEVRDKYGYTF. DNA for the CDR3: TGCGCCAGCAGCCAAGAAGGGGAGGTCAGGGATAAGTATGGCTACACCTTC.

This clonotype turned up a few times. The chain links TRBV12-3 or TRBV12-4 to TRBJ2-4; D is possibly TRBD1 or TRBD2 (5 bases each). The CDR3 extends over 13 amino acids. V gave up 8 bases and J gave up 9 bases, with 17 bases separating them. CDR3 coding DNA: TGTGCCAGCGGCCCTTGGGGGTCCGGCATTCAGTACTTC. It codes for CASGPWGSGIQYF.

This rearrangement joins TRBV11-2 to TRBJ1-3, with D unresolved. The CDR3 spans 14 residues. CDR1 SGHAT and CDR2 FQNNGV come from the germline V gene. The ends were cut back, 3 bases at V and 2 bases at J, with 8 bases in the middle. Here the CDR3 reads CASSLRVAGNTIYF. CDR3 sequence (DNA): TGTGCCAGCAGCTTGCGGGTGGCTGGAAACACCATATATTTT.

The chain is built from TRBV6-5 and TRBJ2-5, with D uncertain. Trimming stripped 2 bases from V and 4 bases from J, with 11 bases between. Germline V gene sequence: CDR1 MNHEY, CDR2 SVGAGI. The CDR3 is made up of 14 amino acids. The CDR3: CASSYAFQAETQYF. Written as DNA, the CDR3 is TGTGCCAGCAGTTACGCTTTTCAGGCAGAGACCCAGTACTTC.

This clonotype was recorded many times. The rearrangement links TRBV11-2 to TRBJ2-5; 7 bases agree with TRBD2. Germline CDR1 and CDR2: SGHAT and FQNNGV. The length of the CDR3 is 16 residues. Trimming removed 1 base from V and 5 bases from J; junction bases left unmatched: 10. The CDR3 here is CASSLALTSFVETQYF. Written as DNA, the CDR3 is TGTGCCAGCAGCTTAGCCCTGACTAGCTTTGTTGAGACCCAGTACTTC.

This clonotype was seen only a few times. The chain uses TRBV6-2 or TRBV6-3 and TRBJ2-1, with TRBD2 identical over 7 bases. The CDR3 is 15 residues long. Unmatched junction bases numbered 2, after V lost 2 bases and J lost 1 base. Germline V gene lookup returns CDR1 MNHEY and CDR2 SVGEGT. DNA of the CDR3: TGTGCCAGCAGTTACGCGGGGGTTTCCTACAATGAGCAGTTCTTC. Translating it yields CASSYAGVSYNEQFF.

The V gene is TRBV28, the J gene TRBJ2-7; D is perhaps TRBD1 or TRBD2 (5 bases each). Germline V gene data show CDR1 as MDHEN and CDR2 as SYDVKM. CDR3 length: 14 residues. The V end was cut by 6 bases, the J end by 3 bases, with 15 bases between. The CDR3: CASRRAGSGYEQYF. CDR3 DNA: TGTGCCAGCAGGAGGGCAGGGAGCGGCTACGAGCAGTACTTC.

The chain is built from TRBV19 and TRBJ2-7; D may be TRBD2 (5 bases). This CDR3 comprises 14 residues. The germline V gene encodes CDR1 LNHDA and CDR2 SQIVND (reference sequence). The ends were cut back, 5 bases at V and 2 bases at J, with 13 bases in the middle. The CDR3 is CASSVVGATYEQYF. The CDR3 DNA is TGTGCCAGTAGTGTAGTGGGAGCGACCTACGAGCAGTACTTC.

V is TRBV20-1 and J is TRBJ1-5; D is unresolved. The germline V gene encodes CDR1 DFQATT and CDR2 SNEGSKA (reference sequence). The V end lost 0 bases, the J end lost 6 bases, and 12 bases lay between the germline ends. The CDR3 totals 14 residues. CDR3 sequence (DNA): TGCAGTGCTAGAGATTCCAGAAGTGGTCAGCCCCAGCATTTT. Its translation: CSARDSRSGQPQHF.

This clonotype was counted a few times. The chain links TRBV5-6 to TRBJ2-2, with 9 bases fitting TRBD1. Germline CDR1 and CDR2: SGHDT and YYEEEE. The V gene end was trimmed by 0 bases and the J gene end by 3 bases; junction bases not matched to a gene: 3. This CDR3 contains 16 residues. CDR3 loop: CASSLVDRGDTGELFF. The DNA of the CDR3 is TGTGCCAGCAGCTTGGTGGACAGGGGTGACACCGGGGAGCTGTTTTTT.

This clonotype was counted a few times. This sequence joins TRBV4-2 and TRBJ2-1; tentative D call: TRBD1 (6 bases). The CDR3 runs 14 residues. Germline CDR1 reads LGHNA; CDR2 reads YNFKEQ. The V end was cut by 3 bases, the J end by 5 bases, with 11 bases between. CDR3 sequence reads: CASSHPRGNNEQFF. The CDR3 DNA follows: TGTGCCAGCAGCCATCCTAGGGGGAACAATGAGCAGTTCTTC.

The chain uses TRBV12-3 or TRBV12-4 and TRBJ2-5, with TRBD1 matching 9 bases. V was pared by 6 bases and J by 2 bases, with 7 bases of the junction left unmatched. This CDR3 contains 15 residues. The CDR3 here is CASSTTGGWQETQYF. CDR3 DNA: TGTGCCAGCAGCACGACAGGGGGATGGCAAGAGACCCAGTACTTC.

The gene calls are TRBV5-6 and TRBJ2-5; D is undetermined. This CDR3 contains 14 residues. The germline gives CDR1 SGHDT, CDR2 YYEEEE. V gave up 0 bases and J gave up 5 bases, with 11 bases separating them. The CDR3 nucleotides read TGTGCCAGCAGCTTGGGTGTTAGGGCGGAGACCCAGTACTTC. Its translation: CASSLGVRAETQYF.

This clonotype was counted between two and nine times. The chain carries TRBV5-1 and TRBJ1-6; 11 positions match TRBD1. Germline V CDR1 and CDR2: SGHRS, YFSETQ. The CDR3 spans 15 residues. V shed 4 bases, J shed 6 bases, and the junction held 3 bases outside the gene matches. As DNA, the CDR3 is TGCGCCAGCAGCACGGGACAGGGGGTTAATTCACCCCTCCACTTT. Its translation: CASSTGQGVNSPLHF.

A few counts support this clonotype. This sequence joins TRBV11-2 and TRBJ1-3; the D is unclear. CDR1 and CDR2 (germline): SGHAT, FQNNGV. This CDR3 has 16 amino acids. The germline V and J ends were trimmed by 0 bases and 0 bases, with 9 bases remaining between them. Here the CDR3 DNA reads TGTGCCAGCAGCTTAGATCGGGCGAGCTCTGGAAACACCATATATTTT. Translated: CASSLDRASSGNTIYF.

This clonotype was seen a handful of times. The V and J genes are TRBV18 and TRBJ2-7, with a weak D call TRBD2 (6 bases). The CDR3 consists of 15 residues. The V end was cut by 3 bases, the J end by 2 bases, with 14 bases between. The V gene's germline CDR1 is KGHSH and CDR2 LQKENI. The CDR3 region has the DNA TGTGCCAGCTCACCCCTAGGCGGGGAGGCCTACGAGCAGTACTTC. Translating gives CASSPLGGEAYEQYF.

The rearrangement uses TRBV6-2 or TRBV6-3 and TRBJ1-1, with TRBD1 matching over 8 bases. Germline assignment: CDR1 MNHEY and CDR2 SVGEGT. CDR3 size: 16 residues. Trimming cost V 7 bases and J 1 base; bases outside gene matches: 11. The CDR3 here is CASNIPGTGQNTEAFF. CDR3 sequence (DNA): TGTGCCAGCAATATACCCGGGACAGGACAGAACACTGAAGCTTTCTTT.

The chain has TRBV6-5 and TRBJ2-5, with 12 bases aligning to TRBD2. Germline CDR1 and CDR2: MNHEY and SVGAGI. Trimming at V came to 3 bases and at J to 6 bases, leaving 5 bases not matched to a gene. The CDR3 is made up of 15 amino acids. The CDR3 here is CASSYLAGGLQTQYF. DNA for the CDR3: TGTGCCAGCAGTTATCTAGCGGGGGGGCTTCAGACCCAGTACTTC.

The CDR3 spells CASSVSGVHYEQYF. CDR3 in DNA: TGTGCCAGCAGCGTGTCCGGGGTCCACTACGAGCAGTACTTC. The rearrangement links TRBV9 to TRBJ2-7; possibly TRBD2 for D (5 bases). Looked up from germline, CDR1 is SGDLS and CDR2 is YYNGEE. Trimming removed 2 bases from V and 3 bases from J, with 12 bases in between. The CDR3 runs 14 residues.

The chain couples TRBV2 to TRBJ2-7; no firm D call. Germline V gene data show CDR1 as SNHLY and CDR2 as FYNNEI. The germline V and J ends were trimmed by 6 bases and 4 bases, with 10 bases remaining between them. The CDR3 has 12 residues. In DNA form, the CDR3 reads TGTGCCAGCAGGGGGAATTTTTACGAGCAGTACTTC. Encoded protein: CASRGNFYEQYF.